This T cell receptor (beta chain) was sequenced for a study of shared clonotypes between healthy human individuals. Naive CD8 cells lacked CD45RO, underwent positive selection for CCR7 and left out terminally differentiated effector memory CD45RA+ cells. Only one count was recorded for this clone. CDR1 is SQVTM, CDR2 ANQGSEA, per germline. V was cut by 7 bases and J by 0 bases, with 9 bases left in between. CDR3 length equals 12 residues. Measured with immunoSEQ multiplex PCR; TCRdb has only the in-frame clones, and not every one. The data hold about 2.1 million clones, with roughly 91% observed a single time.

The genes are TRBV29-1 and TRBJ1-2, with unresolved D. The TCR sequence derives from a young man in good health. Some clones in this sample may be carry-over from other donors' samples. The specimen was naive CD8+ T cells from PBMCs. In nucleotides, the CDR3 is TGCAGCGCTATGGACCCTAACTATGGCTACACCTTC. Translation: CSAMDPNYGYTF. Full variable domain (outside the CDR3, taken from reference TRBV29-1 and TRBJ1-2): SAVISQKPSRDICQRGTSLTIQCQVDSQVTMMFWYRQQPGQSLTLIATANQGSEATYESGFVIDKFPISRPNLTFSTLTVSNMSPEDSSIYLCSAMDPNYGYTFGSGTRLTVV.